What follows are 26 T cell receptor beta chains derived from one specimen sequenced in a study of early T cells in non-severe SARS-CoV-2 infection. TCRdb processed the 5' RACE reads anew with MiXCR; each CDR3 protein has one entry. The top ten clones hold roughly 4% of a sample with tens of thousands of distinct CDR3 sequences, around 9.1% of them seen once. Input material: whole blood. The receptors stem from an adult who was a healthcare worker with PCR-confirmed SARS-CoV-2 infection or an uninfected control (not recorded which).

In its sample, this clonotype was seen many times. The chain has TRBV19 and TRBJ1-5, with 7 bases identical to TRBD1. There are 15 residues in the CDR3. Germline CDR1 and CDR2: LNHDA and SQIVND (reference sequence). The J segment lost 4 bases and the V segment lost 7 bases, leaving 10 bases of the junction unmatched. The CDR3 spells CASTEQGRLNQPQHF. CDR3 in DNA: TGTGCCAGTACCGAACAGGGGAGACTGAATCAGCCCCAGCATTTT. The full variable domain, completed using reference TRBV19 and TRBJ1-5, is DGGITQSPKYLFRKEGQNVTLSCEQNLNHDAMYWYRQDPGQGLRLIYYSQIVNDFQKGDIAEGYSVSREKKESFPLTVTSAQKNPTAFYLCASTEQGRLNQPQHFGDGTRLSIL.

V and J are TRBV3-1 and TRBJ1-1; D uncertain. Germline V gene data show CDR1 as LGHDT and CDR2 as YNNKEL (reference sequence). V was shortened by 2 bases and J by 1 base, with 8 bases between the two germline ends. The CDR3 totals 14 residues. In nucleotides, the CDR3 is TGTGCCAGCAGCCAACGGGCGGAGAACACTGAAGCTTTCTTT. Translated, it gives CASSQRAENTEAFF.

This chain joins TRBV29-1 and TRBJ2-7, with TRBD2 matching 8 bases. J lost 3 bases, V lost 7 bases, and 8 bases had no gene match. Germline V gene lookup returns CDR1 SQVTM and CDR2 ANQGSEA. The CDR3 runs to 13 residues. CDR3 nucleotide sequence: TGCAGCGCGAAACTAGCGGAGGACTACGAGCAGTACTTC. This translates into CSAKLAEDYEQYF.

This clonotype was seen ten or more times. This chain uses TRBV7-2 with TRBJ2-2; D remains ambiguous. V dropped 1 base and J dropped 3 bases, with 6 bases sitting between them. The CDR3 has 14 residues. Germline-derived CDR1 and CDR2 are SGHTA and FQGNSA. In DNA form, the CDR3 reads TGTGCCAGCAGCTTAGGGCAGCACACCGGGGAGCTGTTTTTT. It specifies CASSLGQHTGELFF.

The table lists this clonotype with many counts. The chain carries TRBV7-2 and TRBJ2-2; no clear D gene. The CDR3 has 14 residues. From germline, CDR1 is SGHTA and CDR2 FQGNSA. Trimming shortened V by 5 bases and J by 4 bases, and 11 bases separated the two germline ends. This CDR3 is CASSPTRATGELFF. The CDR3 DNA reads as TGTGCCAGCAGCCCTACAAGGGCCACCGGGGAGCTGTTTTTT. Full variable domain (missing parts from reference TRBV7-2 and TRBJ2-2): GAGVSQSPSNKVTEKGKDVELRCDPISGHTALYWYRQSLGQGLEFLIYFQGNSAPDKSGLPSDRFSAERTGGSVSTLTIQRTQQEDSAVYLCASSPTRATGELFFGEGSRLTVL.

This clonotype has at least ten counts. The V call is TRBV29-1, the J call TRBJ2-1, with D possibly being TRBD1 (6 bases). This CDR3 has 19 residues. Germline values: CDR1 SQVTM, CDR2 ANQGSEA. Deletions cut 6 bases from V and 5 bases from J, with 32 bases between. The CDR3 DNA sequence: TGCAGCGTATACGAGCTAAGGCCCGGGCCAGCAGGGGTTCACAATGAGCAGTTCTTC. Its translation is CSVYELRPGPAGVHNEQFF.

This clonotype showed up many times. This chain links TRBV6-6 with TRBJ2-7, with TRBD2 identical over 14 bases. CDR1 is MNHNY and CDR2 is SVGAGI in the germline V gene (reference sequence). The ends lost 4 bases at V and 5 bases at J; junction bases unmatched: 10. The CDR3 sequence is 17 residues long. CDR3 DNA sequence: TGTGCCAGCAGTTCCGGGACTAGCGGGGGCCCATCTGACGAGCAGTACTTC. This sequence encodes CASSSGTSGGPSDEQYF.

This clonotype showed up many times. V is TRBV20-1 and J is TRBJ2-2; D not resolved. Germline-derived CDR1 and CDR2 are DFQATT and SNEGSKA (reference sequence). The CDR3 has 13 amino acids. The V and J ends lost 3 bases and 4 bases respectively, with 9 bases between them. The CDR3 region has the DNA TGCAGTGCTAGTCTCTCTGGCACCGGGGAGCTGTTTTTT. Its translation: CSASLSGTGELFF.

This clonotype showed up many times. The V call is TRBV7-9, the J call TRBJ1-4; D is undetermined. The CDR3 has 13 amino acids. The germline V and J ends were trimmed by 7 bases and 0 bases, with 6 bases remaining between them. Germline-derived CDR1 and CDR2 are SEHNR and FQNEAQ (reference sequence). CDR3: CASNQATNEKLFF. DNA of the CDR3: TGTGCCAGCAACCAAGCAACTAATGAAAAACTGTTTTTT.

This clonotype has ten or more counts. V and J are TRBV20-1 and TRBJ2-3; TRBD2 agrees at 8 bases. Per germline, CDR1 DFQATT and CDR2 SNEGSKA (reference sequence). V shed 5 bases and J 3 bases; nucleotides not matched to a gene: 16. The CDR3 is 17 residues long. In nucleotides, the CDR3 is TGCAGTGCTGGGGGCCAGGGCCTAGCGGGTAGTACAGATACGCAGTATTTT. Protein product: CSAGGQGLAGSTDTQYF.

The chain recombines TRBV20-1 with TRBJ2-2, with 8 bases identical to TRBD1. This CDR3 has 13 amino acids. The V gene's germline CDR1 is DFQATT and CDR2 SNEGSKA (reference sequence). CDR3 DNA sequence: TGCAGGGAGGGACAGGAGAACACCGGGGAGCTGTTTTTT. Amino acid sequence: CREGQENTGELFF.

The J gene is TRBJ2-7, the V gene TRBV7-8; D call uncertain. V lost 4 bases and J lost 1, with 8 bases in between. The CDR3 consists of 13 residues. CDR1 is SGHVS, CDR2 FQNEAQ, per germline. The CDR3 nucleotides read TGTGCCAGCAGCTCCGTGGGTTCCTACGAGCAGTACTTC. It specifies CASSSVGSYEQYF.

This clonotype was counted at least ten times. The rearrangement uses TRBV19 and TRBJ2-1; 7 bases are a match to TRBD2. The germline V gene encodes CDR1 LNHDA and CDR2 SQIVND (reference sequence). The CDR3 consists of 15 residues. The junction had 6 bases not matched to a gene; V was cut back by 3 bases and J by 4 bases. The CDR3 region has the DNA TGTGCCAGTAGTATGTCTAGCGGAGTTTACAATGAGCAGTTCTTC. This codes for CASSMSSGVYNEQFF.

This clonotype was picked up many times. The chain is built from TRBV6-5 and TRBJ2-7; no clear D gene. This CDR3 comprises 14 residues. With 8 bases removed from V and 6 bases from J, the gap between germline ends came to 20 bases. CDR1 is MNHEY, CDR2 SVGAGI, per germline. The CDR3 sequence: CASQRSTSLSEQYF. For the CDR3, the DNA is TGTGCCAGCCAACGCAGCACGAGCCTCTCCGAGCAGTACTTC.

This clonotype was observed many times. This chain uses TRBV7-3 with TRBJ2-6; D is ambiguous. This CDR3 region has 13 residues. Trimming stripped 5 bases from V and 4 bases from J, with 6 bases between. Germline V gene lookup returns CDR1 SGHTA and CDR2 FQGTGA. This chain's CDR3 is CASSAPGANVLTF. CDR3 nucleotide sequence: TGTGCCAGCAGCGCCCCCGGGGCCAACGTCCTGACTTTC.

This clonotype was found many times. CDR3 protein: CSAWVGSGYTF. CDR3 nucleotides: TGCAGTGCTTGGGTGGGGTCTGGCTACACCTTC. The chain has TRBV20-1 and TRBJ1-2; D unclear. V lost 5 bases to trimming and J lost 7 bases, with 11 bases between them. The CDR3 sequence is 11 residues long. Germline V CDR1 and CDR2: DFQATT, SNEGSKA (reference sequence).

There are many counts of this clonotype. This chain links TRBV7-3 with TRBJ1-1; tentatively, D is TRBD1 (6 bases). V lost 5 bases to trimming and J lost 1 base, with 11 bases between them. CDR1 is SGHTA and CDR2 is FQGTGA in the germline V gene. The length of the CDR3 is 14 residues. The CDR3 loop is CASSGGHSNTEAFF. As DNA, the CDR3 is TGTGCCAGCAGCGGGGGACATTCGAACACTGAAGCTTTCTTT.

There are a few counts of this clonotype. This chain connects TRBV15 to TRBJ1-3, with D uncertain. Trimming took off 0 bases at V and 0 bases at J, with 9 bases between the two ends. The CDR3 is made up of 16 amino acids. Germline V CDR1 and CDR2: LNHNV, YYDKDF (reference sequence). CDR3 coding DNA: TGTGCCACCAGCAGAGATCGCGGGGTCTCTGGAAACACCATATATTTT. Translated: CATSRDRGVSGNTIYF.

In its sample, this clonotype was seen many times. This sequence joins TRBV5-1 and TRBJ1-2; TRBD1 aligns across 9 bases. The germline CDR1 and CDR2 sequences are SGHRS and YFSETQ. V lost 4 bases to trimming and J lost 4 bases; unmatched junction nucleotides: 5. The CDR3 is 14 amino acids. CDR3 DNA sequence: TGCGCCAGCAGCGGAGGACAGGGGAGCTATGGCTACACCTTC. This codes for CASSGGQGSYGYTF.

This clonotype was picked up many times. The V call is TRBV7-9, the J call TRBJ1-1; the match to TRBD1 covers 7 bases. V lost 5 bases and J lost 5; bases outside the gene matches: 11. The CDR3 is 15 residues long. CDR1 and CDR2 (germline): SEHNR, FQNEAQ (reference sequence). DNA of the CDR3: TGTGCCAGCAGCCCTCAAACAGGGGCGGGTACTGAAGCTTTCTTT. It translates to CASSPQTGAGTEAFF.

This clonotype was detected ten times or more. V and J are TRBV4-2 and TRBJ2-3, with TRBD2 as a possible D gene (6 bases). The CDR3 runs to 16 residues. Germline-derived CDR1 and CDR2 are LGHNA and YNFKEQ. The V gene lost 0 bases and the J gene lost 2 bases, with 12 bases spanning the gap. CDR3 region: CASSQEVEGPTDTQYF. DNA of the CDR3: TGTGCCAGCAGCCAAGAAGTGGAGGGCCCCACAGATACGCAGTATTTT.

There are many counts of this clonotype. CDR3 coding DNA: TGTGCCAGCCGGCGAGGCAATCAGCCCCAGCATTTT. Translating gives CASRRGNQPQHF. The chain carries TRBV6-2 or TRBV6-3 and TRBJ1-5; D is unclear. The V gene's germline CDR1 is MNHEY and CDR2 SVGEGT. The CDR3 has 12 amino acids. The V gene lost 8 bases and the J gene lost 2 bases, with 7 bases spanning the gap.

This sequence joins TRBV11-2 and TRBJ2-7; D is perhaps TRBD1 (7 bases). This CDR3 has 14 amino acids. CDR1 and CDR2 (germline): SGHAT, FQNNGV. V was trimmed by 5 bases and J by 5 bases, leaving 16 bases between them. This CDR3 reads CASSTRQGGNEQYF. CDR3 sequence (DNA): TGTGCCAGCAGCACAAGACAGGGAGGCAACGAGCAGTACTTC.

Comment on this clonotype: A read error may explain this, as a much larger clone is one base away. The gene calls are TRBV5-6 and TRBJ2-6, with 11 positions matching TRBD1. This CDR3 spans 17 amino acids. Germline V gives CDR1 SGHDT, CDR2 YYEEEE. Here the CDR3 DNA reads TGTGCCAGCAGCACCGGACAGGGGGCTTCTGGGGTCAACGTCCTGACTTTC. This codes for CASSTGQGASGVNVLTF.

This clonotype was seen ten or more times. V usage is TRBV7-6 and J usage is TRBJ1-4, with TRBD1 matching 9 bases. J gave up 7 bases and V 5 bases, and 5 bases lay outside the gene matches. Looked up from germline, CDR1 is SGHVS and CDR2 is FNYEAQ. CDR3 length: 14 residues. CDR3 sequence (DNA): TGTGCCAGCAGCCGCGGGACAGGGAGTGAAAAACTGTTTTTT. It encodes CASSRGTGSEKLFF.

This clonotype has ten or more counts. J is TRBJ1-5 and V is TRBV18; D not certain. Per germline, CDR1 KGHSH and CDR2 LQKENI. This CDR3 is 15 amino acids long. V shed 1 base and J shed 0 bases, with 7 bases lying between them. The CDR3 loop is CASSPQRDSNQPQHF. DNA for the CDR3: TGTGCCAGCTCACCACAGAGGGATAGCAATCAGCCCCAGCATTTT.